The sequence of this T cell receptor (beta chain) was determined in a study of cytomegalovirus exposure and HLA in healthy donors. Study-level background: Around 86 million unique TCRs, all from HLA-typed donors, were included in an early release of the data. Study outcomes and limitations: Earlier analysis yielded a pattern in which most TCR beta V segments were productive about 87% or about 30% of the time. When the data were analyzed later, several of the most significant clusters appeared to be linked to common viral pathogens.

Donors likely had unrecorded immune exposures despite being nominally healthy when sampled. This clone was found once. What it recognizes is unknown. The PCR contained 60 Vbeta and 13 Jbeta primers. Method: immunoSEQ multiplex PCR; TCRdb's copy keeps in-frame clones and lacks some. Altogether under 150,000 clones are present, under 85% being singletons, with the ten largest covering around 7%. CDR3 length: 16 residues. The germline V gene encodes CDR1 SGDLS and CDR2 YYNGEE. V gave up 0 bases and J gave up 5 bases; unmatched junction bases: 4. The receptor comes from a woman aged 40-49 years in good health and CMV-seropositive. This chain uses TRBV9 with TRBJ2-3, with 12 nucleotides matching TRBD2. Sequencing used PBMCs. The CDR3 coding sequence is TGTGCCAGCAGCGTAGCGCTGACTAGCGGGGGAGATACGCAGTATTTT. Protein product: CASSVALTSGGDTQYF.